This TCR beta chain came from a study of T cells in Graves' hyperthyroidism and ophthalmopathy. TCR beta CDR3 regions were amplified from RNA. First-round RT-PCR targeting the TCR CDR3 was performed with the HTBI primer set. MiXCR, applied by TCRdb to the multiplex PCR reads, yields one record per CDR3 protein. The data show 450,000 to 700,000 distinct CDR3 sequences, about 45% seen once. The germline V and J ends were trimmed by 3 bases and 0 bases, with 11 bases remaining between them. CDR3 length: 15 amino acids. The germline V gene has CDR1 SGHVS and CDR2 FQNEAQ. The sample was peripheral blood or thyroid tissue (not recorded which). The rearrangement links TRBV7-8 to TRBJ1-2; D possibly corresponds to TRBD1 (5 bases). The receptor was derived from a woman aged 18 to 35 with Graves' hyperthyroidism. The CDR3 region is CASSLIPGTNYGYTF. The CDR3, as DNA: TGTGCCAGCAGCTTGATTCCAGGGACTAACTATGGCTACACCTTC.